One and the same sample provided the 25 T cell receptor beta chains below, sequenced in a study of identical twins. TCRdb called the 5' RACE reads again in MiXCR, with one record for every CDR3 protein. Here the sample spans approximately 700,000 distinct CDR3 sequences, 6% to 6.5% being singletons. Sequencing was performed on naive T cells sorted from blood. Every receptor here comes from a young man in good health.

This clonotype was picked up many times. The V call is TRBV29-1, the J call TRBJ2-7, with 10 nucleotides matching TRBD2. Trimming removed 2 bases from V and 4 bases from J; junction bases left unmatched: 8. Germline V gene sequence: CDR1 SQVTM, CDR2 ANQGSEA. This CDR3 contains 15 residues. The CDR3 reads CSVERAGGPNYEQYF. The CDR3 DNA reads TGCAGCGTTGAACGAGCGGGAGGGCCTAATTACGAGCAGTACTTC.

There are many counts of this clonotype. The J gene is TRBJ1-1, the V gene TRBV12-3 or TRBV12-4, with D possibly matching TRBD1 (6 bases). V gave up 8 bases and J gave up 10 bases, with 17 bases separating them. The CDR3 consists of 12 residues. CDR3 region: CASGSGVLGAFF. The CDR3 nucleotides are TGTGCCAGCGGCTCAGGGGTTTTAGGAGCTTTCTTT.

This clonotype was recorded many times. The rearrangement joins TRBV6-2 or TRBV6-3 to TRBJ1-1, with 7 bases matching TRBD1. The V segment lost 0 bases and the J segment 5 bases; nucleotides outside the gene matches: 6. CDR3 length equals 15 residues. Germline CDR1 and CDR2: MNHEY and SVGEGT. The CDR3 sequence is CASSYSGQGGTEAFF. Written as DNA, the CDR3 is TGTGCCAGCAGTTACTCGGGGCAGGGGGGAACTGAAGCTTTCTTT.

Ten or more counts support this clonotype. This sequence joins TRBV11-1 and TRBJ2-1, with 16 bases that match TRBD2. J gave up 1 base and V 6 bases, and 12 bases lay outside the gene matches. This CDR3 is built from 20 residues. Germline values: CDR1 SGHAT, CDR2 FQDESV (reference sequence). CDR3 residues: CASSSSSGTSGRASYNEQFF. DNA of the CDR3: TGTGCCAGCAGTTCATCCTCCGGGACTAGCGGGAGGGCTTCCTACAATGAGCAGTTCTTC. Full variable domain (missing parts from reference TRBV11-1 and TRBJ2-1): EAEVAQSPRYKITEKSQAVAFWCDPISGHATLYWYRQILGQGPELLVQFQDESVVDDSQLPKDRFSAERLKGVDSTLKIQPAELGDSAMYLCASSSSSGTSGRASYNEQFFGPGTRLTVL.

This clonotype was seen at least ten times. This chain uses TRBV12-3 or TRBV12-4 with TRBJ2-3; TRBD1 agrees at 10 bases. CDR3 length equals 15 residues. V shed 6 bases, J shed 3 bases, and the junction held 6 bases outside the gene matches. The CDR3 DNA follows: TGTGCCAGCAGCCCGGGACAGGGGACGACAGATACGCAGTATTTT. Translated, it gives CASSPGQGTTDTQYF.

This clonotype has at least ten counts. This chain links TRBV12-3 or TRBV12-4 with TRBJ1-1; D is undetermined. Trimming removed 6 bases from V and 8 bases from J, with 10 bases in between. The CDR3 has 11 amino acids. This CDR3 is CASRWSGEAFF. The CDR3 bases are TGTGCCAGCAGGTGGTCAGGAGAAGCTTTCTTT.

This clonotype was seen at least ten times. This chain links TRBV18 with TRBJ2-1, with 7 bases identical to TRBD1. The CDR3 is 15 amino acids. From germline, CDR1 is KGHSH and CDR2 LQKENI. Trimming removed 6 bases from V and 5 bases from J; junction bases left unmatched: 10. CDR3 in amino acids: CASSPDRESDNEQFF. CDR3 coding DNA: TGTGCCAGCTCCCCTGACAGGGAGTCCGACAATGAGCAGTTCTTC.

This clonotype was detected many times. The CDR3 DNA reads TGTGCCCGGAAGGGGACTAGCGGTACCCGCAACAATGAGCAGTTCTTC. This gives the protein CARKGTSGTRNNEQFF. The chain recombines TRBV27 with TRBJ2-1; TRBD2 matches 11 bases. Germline-derived CDR1 and CDR2 are MNHEY and SMNVEV (reference sequence). The length of the CDR3 is 16 residues. V was pared by 11 bases and J by 5 bases, with 14 bases of the junction left unmatched.

The chain carries TRBV6-5 and TRBJ2-3, with D maybe TRBD2 (6 bases). The germline CDR1 and CDR2 sequences are MNHEY and SVGAGI. CDR3 size: 15 residues. Trimming took off 2 bases at V and 6 bases at J, with 15 bases between the two ends. As DNA, the CDR3 is TGTGCCAGCAGTTACCCGGGACTCGGTGCGGATACGCAGTATTTT. Amino acids: CASSYPGLGADTQYF.

This rearrangement joins TRBV20-1 to TRBJ2-7; either TRBD1 or TRBD2 may fit D (5 bases each). Germline V CDR1 and CDR2: DFQATT, SNEGSKA (reference sequence). This CDR3 has 13 amino acids. The germline V and J ends were trimmed by 3 bases and 7 bases, with 16 bases remaining between them. The CDR3 loop reads CSARPGLAGEQYF. The CDR3 coding sequence is TGCAGTGCTAGGCCGGGGCTAGCCGGTGAGCAGTACTTC.

This clonotype was found many times. A junction boundary mismatches the germline segment, possibly from a read error. The chain recombines TRBV5-6 with TRBJ2-1; 8 nucleotides line up with TRBD2. Germline-derived CDR1 and CDR2 are SGHDT and YYEEEE. This CDR3 spans 12 amino acids. The CDR3 DNA sequence: TGTGCCAGCAGCCTCGGACTAGCCTCATATCTCTTC. This translates into CASSLGLASYLF.

Many counts were recorded for this clonotype. J is TRBJ1-2 and V is TRBV20-1; unclear D gene. Looked up from germline, CDR1 is DFQATT and CDR2 is SNEGSKA (reference sequence). V dropped 0 bases and J dropped 4 bases, with 12 bases sitting between them. This CDR3 region has 14 residues. DNA for the CDR3: TGCAGTGCTAGAGATCTGGGAAACAGCTATGGCTACACCTTC. Translated: CSARDLGNSYGYTF.

The rearrangement uses TRBV29-1 and TRBJ1-1; D uncertain. Trimming pared 3 bases from V and 11 bases from J, leaving 10 bases between. Per germline, CDR1 SQVTM and CDR2 ANQGSEA. There are 10 residues in the CDR3. The chain's CDR3 is CSVEMAEAFF. In nucleotides, the CDR3 is TGCAGCGTTGAGATGGCGGAGGCTTTCTTT.

The chain carries TRBV7-2 and TRBJ2-5; D is unresolved. V lost 1 base and J 5 bases, leaving 14 bases between the germline ends. Germline V lookup: CDR1 SGHTA, CDR2 FQGNSA. This CDR3 region has 15 residues. As DNA, the CDR3 is TGTGCCAGCAGCTTAGAGGTCGGAAAGTGGGAGACCCAGTACTTC. Its translation is CASSLEVGKWETQYF.

In its sample, this clonotype was seen many times. The chain has TRBV3-1 and TRBJ1-1; D is unclear. Trimming took 5 bases from V and 6 from J, leaving 7 bases between them. Germline V CDR1 and CDR2: LGHDT, YNNKEL (reference sequence). The CDR3 contains 11 residues. The CDR3 protein is CASSTRPEAFF. The CDR3 bases are TGTGCCAGCAGCACGCGTCCTGAAGCTTTCTTT.

In this sample, this clonotype turned up many times. The rearrangement uses TRBV5-1 and TRBJ2-2; unclear D gene. This CDR3 has 14 residues. Germline V CDR1 and CDR2: SGHRS, YFSETQ. V was shortened by 2 bases and J by 1 base, with 6 bases between the two germline ends. The DNA of the CDR3 is TGCGCCAGCAGCTTCGGACGGAACACCGGGGAGCTGTTTTTT. This encodes CASSFGRNTGELFF.

This clonotype was recorded a few times. The CDR3 nucleotides are TGTGCCAGCACTCCTCGACGTGTCAGGAGCGAGCAGTACTTC. It codes for CASTPRRVRSEQYF. The chain is built from TRBV28 and TRBJ2-7; D is unresolved. The CDR3 length is 14 residues. V was shortened by 7 bases and J by 6 bases, with 19 bases between the two germline ends. Germline lookup yields CDR1 MDHEN and CDR2 SYDVKM.

This clonotype was recorded many times. This chain connects TRBV24-1 to TRBJ1-1, with D hard to call. CDR3 length equals 11 residues. Germline assignment: CDR1 KGHDR and CDR2 SFDVKD. V shed 7 bases and J shed 1 base, with 3 bases lying between them. Here the CDR3 reads CATRWNTEAFF. CDR3 sequence (DNA): TGTGCCACCAGATGGAACACTGAAGCTTTCTTT.

This clonotype was recorded at least ten times. This CDR3 reads CATDSLSYEQYF. CDR3 nucleotide sequence: TGTGCCACAGACAGCTTATCCTACGAGCAGTACTTC. This sequence joins TRBV7-9 and TRBJ2-7; D might be TRBD1 (5 bases). The CDR3 totals 12 residues. With 10 bases removed from V and 1 base from J, the gap between germline ends came to 11 bases. Germline V CDR1 and CDR2: SEHNR, FQNEAQ (reference sequence).

This clonotype has ten or more counts. J is TRBJ2-7 and V is TRBV7-8; 8 bases match TRBD2. The germline V gene encodes CDR1 SGHVS and CDR2 FQNEAQ. This CDR3 spans 13 amino acids. J gave up 7 bases and V 4 bases, and 6 bases lay outside the gene matches. CDR3 sequence (DNA): TGTGCCAGCAGCTCGGACAGCGGGGGTGAGCAGTACTTC. As protein: CASSSDSGGEQYF.

This clonotype was found many times. V is TRBV20-1 and J is TRBJ2-5; D is unresolved. The V gene lost 3 bases and the J gene lost 6 bases, with 23 bases spanning the gap. The CDR3 extends over 16 amino acids. Looked up from germline, CDR1 is DFQATT and CDR2 is SNEGSKA (reference sequence). The CDR3 sequence is CSARVDAAGLIKTQYF. DNA of the CDR3: TGCAGTGCTAGGGTCGACGCGGCTGGCCTTATTAAGACCCAGTACTTC.

This clonotype has a handful of counts. The rearrangement links TRBV12-3 or TRBV12-4 to TRBJ1-2; D unclear. Trimming stripped 5 bases from V and 4 bases from J, with 11 bases between. This CDR3 is 13 amino acids long. The CDR3 region has the DNA TGTGCCAGCAGTAACGGACGGGCCTATGGCTACACCTTC. Its protein product is CASSNGRAYGYTF.

This rearrangement joins TRBV2 to TRBJ1-5; D is ambiguous. This CDR3 is built from 13 residues. CDR1 and CDR2 from the germline V gene are SNHLY and FYNNEI. V was clipped by 5 bases and J by 3 bases, with 8 bases between them. CDR3 in amino acids: CASSQVVNQPQHF. In DNA form, the CDR3 reads TGTGCCAGCAGTCAAGTAGTCAATCAGCCCCAGCATTTT. Supplemented by reference TRBV2 and TRBJ1-5, the full variable domain reads EPEVTQTPSHQVTQMGQEVILRCVPISNHLYFYWYRQILGQKVEFLVSFYNNEISEKSEIFDDQFSVERPDGSNFTLKIRSTKLEDSAMYFCASSQVVNQPQHFGDGTRLSIL.

This clonotype was observed a handful of times. The V gene is TRBV3-1, the J gene TRBJ2-5; the match to TRBD2 covers 9 bases. V dropped 5 bases and J dropped 5; count of bases not matched to a gene: 15. Germline lookup yields CDR1 LGHDT and CDR2 YNNKEL (reference sequence). CDR3 length: 17 amino acids. The CDR3 DNA reads as TGTGCCAGCAGCTATAGCGGGAGTTTATCTTTGGGGGAGACCCAGTACTTC. Its protein product is CASSYSGSLSLGETQYF.

This clonotype has a handful of counts. This chain uses TRBV7-8 with TRBJ1-2, with unresolved D. The length of the CDR3 is 14 residues. CDR1 and CDR2 (germline): SGHVS, FQNEAQ. Between the trimmed V and J ends, which lost 5 bases and 1 base, there was a span of 11 bases. The CDR3 region is CASSDTADNYGYTF. In DNA, the CDR3 is TGTGCCAGCAGCGACACGGCCGATAACTATGGCTACACCTTC. Drawing the rest from reference TRBV7-8 and TRBJ1-2, the complete variable domain is GAGVSQSPRYKVAKRGQDVALRCDPISGHVSLFWYQQALGQGPEFLTYFQNEAQLDKSGLPSDRFFAERPEGSVSTLKIQRTQQEDSAVYLCASSDTADNYGYTFGSGTRLTVV.